This T cell receptor (beta chain) was sequenced in a study of cytomegalovirus exposure and HLA in healthy donors. Study-level points and caveats: In vitro checks showed that a few CMV-associated chains really do target CMV antigens. Evidence from a later analysis indicated that most CMV-associated TCR beta chains looked HLA-restricted. A later analysis reported that several of the most significant clusters appeared to be linked to common viral pathogens, among them Epstein-Barr virus. CMV serostatus was the sole immune exposure data available.

PCR involved 60 Vbeta and 13 Jbeta primers. The table came from immunoSEQ multiplex PCR; TCRdb's copy has only in-frame clones and leaves some out. The repertoire has some 150,000 clones, 80% to 90% of them found once; the top ten carry about 0.76%. The CDR3 has 19 residues. J was trimmed by 0 bases and V by 5 bases; bases with no gene match: 10. CDR1 is SEHNR, CDR2 FQNEAQ, per germline (reference sequence). As concerns this clone: Its antigen is unidentified.

The sequencing sample was made of PBMCs. V is TRBV7-9 and J is TRBJ2-2; 12 bases align to TRBD2. This TCR was sampled from a woman younger than 30 in good health and CMV-seronegative. CDR3 protein: CASSPLASGRAANTGELFF. The CDR3, as DNA: TGTGCCAGCAGCCCACTGGCTAGCGGGAGGGCCGCGAACACCGGGGAGCTGTTTTTT.